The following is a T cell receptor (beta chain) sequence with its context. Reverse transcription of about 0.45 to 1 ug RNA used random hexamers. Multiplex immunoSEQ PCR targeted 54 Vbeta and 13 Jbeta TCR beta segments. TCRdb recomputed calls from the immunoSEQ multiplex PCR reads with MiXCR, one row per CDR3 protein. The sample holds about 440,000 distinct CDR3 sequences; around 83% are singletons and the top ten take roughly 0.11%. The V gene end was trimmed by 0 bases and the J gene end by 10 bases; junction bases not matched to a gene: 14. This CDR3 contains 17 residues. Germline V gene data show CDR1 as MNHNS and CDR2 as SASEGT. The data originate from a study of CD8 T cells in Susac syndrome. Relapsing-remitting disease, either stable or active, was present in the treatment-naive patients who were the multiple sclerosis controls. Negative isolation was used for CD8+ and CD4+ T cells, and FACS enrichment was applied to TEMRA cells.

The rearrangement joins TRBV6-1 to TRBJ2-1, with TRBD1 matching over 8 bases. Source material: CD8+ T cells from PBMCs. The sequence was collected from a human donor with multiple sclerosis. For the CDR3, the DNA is TGTGCCAGCAGTGAAGCGCTTCGGTGGGACAGGAGTCCCGAGCAGTTCTTC. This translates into CASSEALRWDRSPEQFF.